These 16 T cell receptor beta chains originate from one sample sequenced in a study of HIV-infected children after antiretroviral therapy interruption. RNA-based 3' RACE libraries used unique molecular identifiers. TCRdb recomputed calls from the 3' RACE reads with MiXCR, one row per CDR3 protein. This sample has about 89,000 distinct CDR3 sequences; 6% to 8.5% occur once, and the top ten carry 0.85% to 1.3%. As for treatment: PENTA 11 planned treatment interruption arm or continuous ART arm. The sample in question was CD45RA+ CD4+ T cells from PBMCs, pooled from several time points, obtained from a donor given antiretroviral therapy, either interrupted or continuous. The subset denotes: naive CD4+ CD45RA+ CD45RO- T cells. The receptors were gathered from a pool of human donors with HIV.

The chain links TRBV10-3 to TRBJ2-3; D perhaps matches TRBD2 (7 bases). Germline lookup yields CDR1 ENHRY and CDR2 SYGVKD. V lost 4 bases and J lost 4, with 15 bases in between. The CDR3 consists of 15 residues. In DNA form, the CDR3 reads TGTGCCATCAGTGTGGTGGGGGGGGGCCCAGATACGCAGTATTTT. Its translation: CAISVVGGGPDTQYF.

Many counts were recorded for this clonotype. The chain couples TRBV25-1 to TRBJ2-7; D is possibly TRBD2 (5 bases). This CDR3 is 14 amino acids long. The V and J ends lost 2 bases and 9 bases respectively, with 17 bases between them. Germline V gene data show CDR1 as MGHDK and CDR2 as SYGVNS. CDR3 loop: CASSELGSSAAQYF. The DNA of the CDR3 is TGTGCCAGCAGTGAACTTGGGAGTTCGGCGGCGCAGTACTTC.

This chain connects TRBV3-1 to TRBJ1-2, with D maybe TRBD1 (6 bases). The CDR3 runs 14 residues. CDR1 is LGHDT, CDR2 YNNKEL, per germline (reference sequence). Trimming took off 4 bases at V and 3 bases at J, with 12 bases between the two ends. The CDR3 region is CASSPGQIDYGYTF. CDR3 bases: TGTGCCAGCAGCCCCGGACAGATTGACTATGGCTACACCTTC. Combining the CDR3 with reference TRBV3-1 and TRBJ1-2 gives the whole variable domain DTAVSQTPKYLVTQMGNDKSIKCEQNLGHDTMYWYKQDSKKFLKIMFSYNNKELIINETVPNRFSPKSPDKAHLNLHINSLELGDSAVYFCASSPGQIDYGYTFGSGTRLTVV.

The table lists this clonotype with many counts. The CDR3, as DNA: TGTGCCAGCAGTTCCGACAGGGTGAGATCACCCCTCCACTTT. Amino acid sequence: CASSSDRVRSPLHF. The chain has TRBV6-5 and TRBJ1-6; 7 bases fit TRBD1. J gave up 10 bases and V 4 bases, and 7 bases lay outside the gene matches. The CDR3 runs to 14 residues. The germline gives CDR1 MNHEY, CDR2 SVGAGI.

The genes are TRBV4-2 and TRBJ2-1, with D perhaps matching TRBD1 or TRBD2 (5 bases each). This CDR3 has 15 amino acids. CDR1 and CDR2 from the germline V gene are LGHNA and YNFKEQ. V was clipped by 6 bases and J by 6 bases, with 18 bases between them. CDR3 amino acids: CASSPYGAQGNEQFF. CDR3 bases: TGTGCCAGCAGTCCGTACGGGGCTCAGGGCAATGAGCAGTTCTTC.

Here the CDR3 reads CASASVASYNEQFF. The CDR3 coding sequence is TGTGCTAGTGCCTCCGTTGCCTCCTACAATGAGCAGTTCTTC. The chain carries TRBV12-3 or TRBV12-4 and TRBJ2-1; the D is unclear. This CDR3 is built from 14 residues.

The chain couples TRBV5-1 to TRBJ2-5, with 8 bases matching TRBD1. V trimming: 4 bases; J trimming: 1 base; junction bases outside the gene matches: 6. CDR3 length: 15 amino acids. Germline V gene data show CDR1 as SGHRS and CDR2 as YFSETQ. The CDR3 region is CASSANTGGQETQYF. CDR3 coding DNA: TGCGCCAGCAGCGCCAACACAGGGGGCCAAGAGACCCAGTACTTC.

This clonotype was seen at least ten times. The J gene is TRBJ1-6, the V gene TRBV6-5, with no clear D. CDR1 and CDR2 from the germline V gene are MNHEY and SVGAGI. CDR3 length: 12 residues. V was pared by 6 bases and J by 10 bases, with 10 bases between. The CDR3 nucleotides read TGTGCCAGCAGCCCCTCATCCTCACCCCTCCACTTT. Its protein is CASSPSSSPLHF.

The CDR3, as DNA: TGTGCCAGCAGCCAAGGGAGCGGACAGGGAGAATCACCCCTCCACTTT. It is translated as CASSQGSGQGESPLHF. J is TRBJ1-6 and V is TRBV4-2; TRBD1 aligns across 8 bases. J gave up 10 bases and V 1 base, and 9 bases lay outside the gene matches. Germline loops: CDR1 LGHNA, CDR2 YNFKEQ. The CDR3 contains 16 residues.

The chain's CDR3 is CTTGLAGNEQFF. The CDR3 DNA sequence: TGCACCACTGGACTAGCTGGAAATGAGCAGTTCTTC. The J gene is TRBJ2-1, the V gene TRBV29-1; TRBD2 agrees at 8 bases. The CDR3 is made up of 12 amino acids. Germline CDR1 reads SQVTM; CDR2 reads ANQGSEA.

This clonotype has at least ten counts. This CDR3 reads CASGRTGLSAGELFF. The CDR3 nucleotides are TGTGCCAGCGGACGGACAGGGCTGAGTGCCGGGGAGCTGTTTTTT. The V and J genes are TRBV11-2 and TRBJ2-2; 8 bases are shared with TRBD1. From germline, CDR1 is SGHAT and CDR2 FQNNGV. The CDR3 extends over 15 amino acids. V lost 8 bases, J lost 6 bases, and 11 bases stayed unmatched.

There are a few counts of this clonotype. The V gene is TRBV19, the J gene TRBJ1-1, with a possible D match to TRBD1 (6 bases). This CDR3 comprises 15 residues. V was shortened by 7 bases and J by 2 bases, with 17 bases between the two germline ends. Germline CDR1 is LNHDA and CDR2 is SQIVND (reference sequence). In nucleotides, the CDR3 is TGTGCCAGTACCCGCCCGGGACAACTAAACACTGAAGCTTTCTTT. It codes for CASTRPGQLNTEAFF.

A few counts support this clonotype. The rearrangement links TRBV7-2 to TRBJ1-6; D not resolved. There are 15 residues in the CDR3. Germline CDR1 and CDR2: SGHTA and FQGNSA. With 6 bases removed from V and 6 bases from J, the gap between germline ends came to 15 bases. CDR3 protein: CASSDQANTNSPLHF. The CDR3, as DNA: TGTGCCAGCAGTGACCAAGCCAACACTAATTCACCCCTCCACTTT.

This clonotype showed up many times. The J gene is TRBJ2-1, the V gene TRBV20-1; D is possibly TRBD1 (5 bases). This CDR3 comprises 13 residues. Germline V lookup: CDR1 DFQATT, CDR2 SNEGSKA (reference sequence). V lost 5 bases and J lost 1, with 9 bases in between. The DNA for the CDR3 is TGCAGTGCTTCCAGGGTATCCTACAATGAGCAGTTCTTC. Its translation: CSASRVSYNEQFF.

This clonotype was recorded at least ten times. The chain has TRBV6-1 and TRBJ1-5; D is possibly TRBD1 (5 bases). Trimming shortened V by 7 bases and J by 1 base, and 14 bases separated the two germline ends. This CDR3 contains 15 residues. CDR1 MNHNS and CDR2 SASEGT come from the germline V gene. The CDR3 spells CASIRAGVSNQPQHF. In nucleotides, the CDR3 is TGTGCCAGCATTCGAGCGGGGGTAAGCAATCAGCCCCAGCATTTT.

This clonotype was found a few times. Written as DNA, the CDR3 is TGTGCCAGCAGCTCGGCGGGGTCCCCCTACGAGCAGTACTTC. This sequence encodes CASSSAGSPYEQYF. The chain uses TRBV7-9 and TRBJ2-7, with TRBD2 as a possible D gene (6 bases). This CDR3 is 14 amino acids long. Trimming pared 4 bases from V and 2 bases from J, leaving 12 bases between. Per the germline V gene, CDR1 is SEHNR and CDR2 is FQNEAQ (reference sequence).